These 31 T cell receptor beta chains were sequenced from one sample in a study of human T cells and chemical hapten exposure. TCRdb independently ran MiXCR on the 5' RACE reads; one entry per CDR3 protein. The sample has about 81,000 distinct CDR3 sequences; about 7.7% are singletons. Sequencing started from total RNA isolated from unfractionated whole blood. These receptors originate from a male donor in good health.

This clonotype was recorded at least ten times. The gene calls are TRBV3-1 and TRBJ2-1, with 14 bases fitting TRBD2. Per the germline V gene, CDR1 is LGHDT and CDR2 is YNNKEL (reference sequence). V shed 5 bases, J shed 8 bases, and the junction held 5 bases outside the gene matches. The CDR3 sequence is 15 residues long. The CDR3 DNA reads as TGTGCCAGCAGCTTCCCGGGACTAGCGGGAGATGAGCAGTTCTTC. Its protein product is CASSFPGLAGDEQFF.

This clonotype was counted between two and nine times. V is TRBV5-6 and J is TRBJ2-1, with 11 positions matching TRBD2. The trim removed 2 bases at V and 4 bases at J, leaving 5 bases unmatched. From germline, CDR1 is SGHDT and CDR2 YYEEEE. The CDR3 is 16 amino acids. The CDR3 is CASSFGTSGLYNEQFF. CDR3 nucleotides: TGTGCCAGCAGCTTCGGGACTAGCGGTCTGTACAATGAGCAGTTCTTC. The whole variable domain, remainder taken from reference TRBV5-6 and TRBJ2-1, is DAGVTQSPTHLIKTRGQQVTLRCSPKSGHDTVSWYQQALGQGPQFIFQYYEEEERQRGNFPDRFSGHQFPNYSSELNVNALLLGDSALYLCASSFGTSGLYNEQFFGPGTRLTVL.

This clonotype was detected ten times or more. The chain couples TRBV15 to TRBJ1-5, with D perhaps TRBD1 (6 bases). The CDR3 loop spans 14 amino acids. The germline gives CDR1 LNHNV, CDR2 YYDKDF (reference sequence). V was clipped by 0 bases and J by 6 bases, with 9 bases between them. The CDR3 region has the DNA TGTGCCACCAGCAGAGATCGGGGGGCTCAGCCCCAGCATTTT. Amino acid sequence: CATSRDRGAQPQHF.

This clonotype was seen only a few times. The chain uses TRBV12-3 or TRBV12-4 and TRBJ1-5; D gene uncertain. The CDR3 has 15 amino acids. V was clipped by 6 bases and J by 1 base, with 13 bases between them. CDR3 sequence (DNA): TGTGCCAGCAGGATGGGGTCGAGGAGCAATCAGCCCCAGCATTTT. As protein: CASRMGSRSNQPQHF.

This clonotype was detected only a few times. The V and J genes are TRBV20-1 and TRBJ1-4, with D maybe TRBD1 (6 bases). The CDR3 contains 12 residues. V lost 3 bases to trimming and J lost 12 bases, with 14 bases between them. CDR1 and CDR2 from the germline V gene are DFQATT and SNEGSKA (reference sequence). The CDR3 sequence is CSASEGGSELFF. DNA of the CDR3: TGCAGTGCTAGCGAGGGGGGCTCAGAACTGTTTTTT.

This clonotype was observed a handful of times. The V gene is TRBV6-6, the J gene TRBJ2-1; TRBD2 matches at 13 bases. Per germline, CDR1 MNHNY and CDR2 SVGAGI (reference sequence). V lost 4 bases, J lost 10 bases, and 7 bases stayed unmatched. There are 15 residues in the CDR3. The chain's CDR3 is CASSSRTSGSREQFF. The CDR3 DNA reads TGTGCCAGCAGTTCCCGGACTAGCGGGAGCCGGGAGCAGTTCTTC.

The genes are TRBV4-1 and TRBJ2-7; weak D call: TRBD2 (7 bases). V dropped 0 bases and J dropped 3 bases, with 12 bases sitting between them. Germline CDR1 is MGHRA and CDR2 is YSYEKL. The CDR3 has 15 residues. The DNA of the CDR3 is TGCGCCAGCAGCCAAGAGCGGCGGGGGCACTACGAGCAGTACTTC. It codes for CASSQERRGHYEQYF.

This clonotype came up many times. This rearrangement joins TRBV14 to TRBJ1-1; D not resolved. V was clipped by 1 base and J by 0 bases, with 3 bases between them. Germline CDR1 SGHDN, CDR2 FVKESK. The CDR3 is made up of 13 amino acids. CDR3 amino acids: CASSQALNTEAFF. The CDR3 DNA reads TGTGCCAGCAGCCAAGCACTGAACACTGAAGCTTTCTTT.

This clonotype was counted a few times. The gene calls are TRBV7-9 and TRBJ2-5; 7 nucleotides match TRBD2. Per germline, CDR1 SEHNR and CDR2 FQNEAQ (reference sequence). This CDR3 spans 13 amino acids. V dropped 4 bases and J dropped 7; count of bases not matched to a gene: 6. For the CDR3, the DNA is TGTGCCAGCAGCTCTAGCGGCCGCCCGACCCAGTACTTC. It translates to CASSSSGRPTQYF.

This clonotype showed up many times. CDR3 in amino acids: CASTLTTGGSQETQYF. The CDR3 DNA follows: TGCGCCAGCACACTAACCACGGGGGGATCCCAAGAGACCCAGTACTTC. The V and J genes are TRBV5-1 and TRBJ2-5; TRBD2 matches 7 bases. The CDR3 is 16 amino acids. Unmatched junction bases numbered 12, after V lost 6 bases and J lost 1 base. Germline V gene data show CDR1 as SGHRS and CDR2 as YFSETQ. The whole variable domain, remainder taken from reference TRBV5-1 and TRBJ2-5, is KAGVTQTPRYLIKTRGQQVTLSCSPISGHRSVSWYQQTPGQGLQFLFEYFSETQRNKGNFPGRFSGRQFSNSRSEMNVSTLELGDSALYLCASTLTTGGSQETQYFGPGTRLLVL.

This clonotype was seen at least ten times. The DNA for the CDR3 is TGCAGTGCTCGGGGAGCGGGAGGGCCTGAGACCCAGTACTTC. Translation gives CSARGAGGPETQYF. The gene calls are TRBV20-1 and TRBJ2-5, with 10 bases lining up with TRBD2. CDR3 length: 14 amino acids. Germline V CDR1 and CDR2: DFQATT, SNEGSKA (reference sequence). V shed 5 bases, J shed 5 bases, and the junction held 8 bases outside the gene matches.

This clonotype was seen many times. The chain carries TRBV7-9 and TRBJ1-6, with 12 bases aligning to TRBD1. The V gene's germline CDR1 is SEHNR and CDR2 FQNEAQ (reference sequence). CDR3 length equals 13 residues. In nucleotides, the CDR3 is TGTGCTGGGGACAGGGGGCTTAATTCACCCCTCCACTTT. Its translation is CAGDRGLNSPLHF.

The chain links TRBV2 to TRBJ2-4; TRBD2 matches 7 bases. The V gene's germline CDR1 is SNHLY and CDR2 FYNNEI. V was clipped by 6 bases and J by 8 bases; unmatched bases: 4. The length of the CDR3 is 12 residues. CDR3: CASRTSSDIQYF. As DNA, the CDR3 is TGTGCCAGCAGGACTAGCTCCGACATTCAGTACTTC. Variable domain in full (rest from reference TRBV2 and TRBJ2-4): EPEVTQTPSHQVTQMGQEVILRCVPISNHLYFYWYRQILGQKVEFLVSFYNNEISEKSEIFDDQFSVERPDGSNFTLKIRSTKLEDSAMYFCASRTSSDIQYFGAGTRLSVL.

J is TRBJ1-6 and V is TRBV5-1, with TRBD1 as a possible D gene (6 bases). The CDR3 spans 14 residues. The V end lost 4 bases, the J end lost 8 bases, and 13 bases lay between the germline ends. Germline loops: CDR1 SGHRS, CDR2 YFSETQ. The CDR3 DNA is TGCGCCAGCAGCGCAGGGACAACCGATTCACCCCTCCACTTT. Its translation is CASSAGTTDSPLHF.

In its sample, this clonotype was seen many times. Here the CDR3 DNA reads TGTGCCAGCAGCCAAGCGGGGGGGCCATCGGATACGCAGTATTTT. Translation: CASSQAGGPSDTQYF. The J gene is TRBJ2-3, the V gene TRBV3-1; TRBD2 matches 8 bases. The V gene's germline CDR1 is LGHDT and CDR2 YNNKEL (reference sequence). The CDR3 length is 15 residues. V shed 1 base, J shed 6 bases, and the junction held 6 bases outside the gene matches.

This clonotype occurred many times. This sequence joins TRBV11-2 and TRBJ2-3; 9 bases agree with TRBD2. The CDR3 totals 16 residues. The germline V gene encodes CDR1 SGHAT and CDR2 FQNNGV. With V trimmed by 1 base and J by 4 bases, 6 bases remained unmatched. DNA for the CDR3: TGTGCCAGCAGCTTAGGGGGTAGCGGGGGACCAGATACGCAGTATTTT. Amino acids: CASSLGGSGGPDTQYF. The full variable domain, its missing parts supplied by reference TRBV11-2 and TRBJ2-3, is EAGVAQSPRYKIIEKRQSVAFWCNPISGHATLYWYQQILGQGPKLLIQFQNNGVVDDSQLPKDRFSAERLKGVDSTLKIQPAKLEDSAVYLCASSLGGSGGPDTQYFGPGTRLTVL.

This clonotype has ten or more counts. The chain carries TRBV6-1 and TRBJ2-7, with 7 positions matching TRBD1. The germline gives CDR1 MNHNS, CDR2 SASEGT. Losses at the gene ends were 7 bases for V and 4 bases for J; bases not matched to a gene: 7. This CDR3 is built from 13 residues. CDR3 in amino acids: CASTPGQIYEQYF. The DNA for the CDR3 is TGTGCCAGCACACCGGGACAGATATACGAGCAGTACTTC.

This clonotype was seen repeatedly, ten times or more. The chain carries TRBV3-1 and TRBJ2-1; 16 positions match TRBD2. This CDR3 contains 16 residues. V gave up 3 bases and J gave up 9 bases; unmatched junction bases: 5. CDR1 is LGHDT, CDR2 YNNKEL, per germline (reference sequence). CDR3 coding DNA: TGTGCCAGCAGCCAGGGGACTAGCGGGGGGGGGAGTGAGCAGTTCTTC. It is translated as CASSQGTSGGGSEQFF.

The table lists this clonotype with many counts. CDR3 sequence reads: CASSPIPSDTQYF. The DNA of the CDR3 is TGTGCCAGCAGCCCCATACCCTCCGATACGCAGTATTTT. The chain recombines TRBV13 with TRBJ2-3; D is uncertain. Germline V lookup: CDR1 PRHDT, CDR2 FYEKMQ (reference sequence). V lost 5 bases, J lost 6 bases, and 12 bases lay in between. The CDR3 has 13 residues.

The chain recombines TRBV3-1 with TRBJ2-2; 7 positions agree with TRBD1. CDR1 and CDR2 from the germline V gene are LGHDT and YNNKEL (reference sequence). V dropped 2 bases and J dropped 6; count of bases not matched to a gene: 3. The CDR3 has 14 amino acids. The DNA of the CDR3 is TGTGCCAGCAGCCAACCCACAGGGGCCGGGGAGCTGTTTTTT. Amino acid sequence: CASSQPTGAGELFF.

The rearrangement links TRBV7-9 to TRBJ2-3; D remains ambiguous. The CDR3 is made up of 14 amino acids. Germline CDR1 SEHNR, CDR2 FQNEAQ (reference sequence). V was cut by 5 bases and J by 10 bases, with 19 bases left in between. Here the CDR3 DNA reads TGTGCCAGCAGCCCCCCCCGAGCTGCCGATGCGCAGTATTTT. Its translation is CASSPPRAADAQYF.

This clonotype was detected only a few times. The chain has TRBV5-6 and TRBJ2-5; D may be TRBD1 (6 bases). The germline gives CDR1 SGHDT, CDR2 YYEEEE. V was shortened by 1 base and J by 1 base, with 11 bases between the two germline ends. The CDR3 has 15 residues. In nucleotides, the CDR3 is TGTGCCAGCAGCTTGAAGGGCAGGGGCCAAGAGACCCAGTACTTC. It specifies CASSLKGRGQETQYF.

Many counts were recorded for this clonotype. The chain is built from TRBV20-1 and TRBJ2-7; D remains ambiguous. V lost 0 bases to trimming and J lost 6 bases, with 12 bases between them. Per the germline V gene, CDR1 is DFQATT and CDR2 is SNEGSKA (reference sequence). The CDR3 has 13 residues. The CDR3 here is CSARDDRNGEQYF. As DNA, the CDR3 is TGCAGTGCTAGAGATGACCGGAACGGCGAGCAGTACTTC.

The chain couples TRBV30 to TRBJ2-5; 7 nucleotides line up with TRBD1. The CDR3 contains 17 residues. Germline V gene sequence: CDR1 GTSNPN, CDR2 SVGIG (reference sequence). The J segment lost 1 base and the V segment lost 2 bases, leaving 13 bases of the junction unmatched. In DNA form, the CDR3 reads TGTGCCTGGAGTCCCATATCACAGGGGTTTCGCCAAGAGACCCAGTACTTC. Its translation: CAWSPISQGFRQETQYF.

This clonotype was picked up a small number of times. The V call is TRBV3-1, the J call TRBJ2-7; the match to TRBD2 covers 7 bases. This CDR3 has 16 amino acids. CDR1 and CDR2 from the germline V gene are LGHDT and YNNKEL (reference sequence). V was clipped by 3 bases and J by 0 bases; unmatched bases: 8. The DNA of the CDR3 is TGTGCCAGCAGCCACGGGAGCGGGATGGTCTCCTACGAGCAGTACTTC. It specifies CASSHGSGMVSYEQYF.

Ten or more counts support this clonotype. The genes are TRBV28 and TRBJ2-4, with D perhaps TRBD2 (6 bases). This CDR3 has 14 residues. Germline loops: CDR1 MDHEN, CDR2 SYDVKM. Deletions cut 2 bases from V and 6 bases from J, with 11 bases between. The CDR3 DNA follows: TGTGCCAGCAGTTTAGGAGGGTCAGGAAACATTCAGTACTTC. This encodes CASSLGGSGNIQYF. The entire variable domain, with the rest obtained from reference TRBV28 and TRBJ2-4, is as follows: DVKVTQSSRYLVKRTGEKVFLECVQDMDHENMFWYRQDPGLGLRLIYFSYDVKMKEKGDIPEGYSVSREKKERFSLILESASTNQTSMYLCASSLGGSGNIQYFGAGTRLSVL.

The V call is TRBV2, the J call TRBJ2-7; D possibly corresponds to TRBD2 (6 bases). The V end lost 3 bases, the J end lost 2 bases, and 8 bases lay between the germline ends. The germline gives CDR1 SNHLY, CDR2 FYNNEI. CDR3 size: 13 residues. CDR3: CASSDTGAYEQYF. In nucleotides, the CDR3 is TGTGCCAGCAGTGATACGGGGGCCTACGAGCAGTACTTC. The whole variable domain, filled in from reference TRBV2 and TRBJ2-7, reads EPEVTQTPSHQVTQMGQEVILRCVPISNHLYFYWYRQILGQKVEFLVSFYNNEISEKSEIFDDQFSVERPDGSNFTLKIRSTKLEDSAMYFCASSDTGAYEQYFGPGTRLTVT.

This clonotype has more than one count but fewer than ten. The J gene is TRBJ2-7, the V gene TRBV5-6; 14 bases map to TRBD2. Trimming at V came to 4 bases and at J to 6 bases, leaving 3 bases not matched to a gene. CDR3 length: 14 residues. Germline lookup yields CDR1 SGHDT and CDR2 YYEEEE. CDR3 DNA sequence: TGTGCCAGCAGCGGGGGACTAGCGGGAGCCGAGCAGTACTTC. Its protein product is CASSGGLAGAEQYF.

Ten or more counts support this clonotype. The CDR3 DNA reads as TGTGCCAGCAGTTACCCCCAAGAGACCCAGTACTTC. This encodes CASSYPQETQYF. The V call is TRBV6-6, the J call TRBJ2-5; D unresolved. Deletions cut 2 bases from V and 1 base from J, with 2 bases between. Germline CDR1 reads MNHNY; CDR2 reads SVGAGI (reference sequence). The CDR3 extends over 12 amino acids.

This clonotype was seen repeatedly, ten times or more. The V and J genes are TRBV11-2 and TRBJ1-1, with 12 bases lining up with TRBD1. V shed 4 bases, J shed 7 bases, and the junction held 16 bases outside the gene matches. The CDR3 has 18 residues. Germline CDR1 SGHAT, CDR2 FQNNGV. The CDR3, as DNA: TGTGCCAGCAGCTGGGCCGGGACAGGGGGCGCCAACTTCGGTGAAGCTTTCTTT. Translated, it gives CASSWAGTGGANFGEAFF.

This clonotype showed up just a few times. The CDR3 DNA reads TGTGCCAGCAGCCAAGCGGGACTAGCGGGAGCTTACAATGAGCAGTTCTTC. This translates into CASSQAGLAGAYNEQFF. This chain uses TRBV7-2 with TRBJ2-1; TRBD2 matches at 14 bases. Trimming cost V 5 bases and J 4 bases; bases outside gene matches: 7. The CDR3 has 17 residues. Germline loops: CDR1 SGHTA, CDR2 FQGNSA.